This T cell receptor beta chain is drawn from a study of tumor-infiltrating lymphocytes in primary liver carcinoma. Overall study: Tumors were staged T1-T3 N0M0 and measured about 4.2 to 10 cm across. Regardless of tissue type, samples showed similar yields of roughly 3.5 to 7.5 million productive TCRbeta reads.

This clonotype was counted at least ten times. Germline V CDR1 and CDR2: ENHRY, SYGVKD. Trimming cost V 6 bases and J 1 base; bases outside gene matches: 8. There are 18 residues in the CDR3. The study co-extracted DNA and RNA from 20-30 mg of unsorted bulk tissue. Every tumor yielded five separate sampled regions. From approximately 0.5 ug of total RNA, TCR beta-specific cDNA was reverse-transcribed using a constant-region primer. What produced the TCR beta libraries was three nested multiplex PCR rounds using slightly modified ARM-PCR. Running 9 to 11 cycles apiece, the first two PCR rounds relied on TRBV1-TRBV30 forward primers together with a C-beta reverse primer. TCRdb ran MiXCR on the multiplex PCR reads and lists one entry per CDR3 protein. The sample consists of 100,000 to 150,000 distinct CDR3 sequences, around 64% of them appearing once.

This clonotype was obtained from a woman in her fifties or sixties with primary liver carcinoma and hepatitis B virus infection. This chain uses TRBV10-3 with TRBJ2-1; 14 bases align to TRBD2. The sequenced sample consisted of liver tumor tissue from sampling region 3. Subset here: tumor region T3, left-lateral pole. CDR3 in amino acids: CAIRRGTSGSNSYNEQFF. The DNA for the CDR3 is TGTGCCATCAGGAGGGGGACTAGCGGGAGTAATTCCTACAATGAGCAGTTCTTC.